Below, 31 T cell receptor beta chains from the same sample are listed, as sequenced in a study of long-term antiretroviral therapy in people with HIV. Sequencing used immunoSEQ v3.0 at survey level. Using immunoSEQ multiplex PCR, the repertoire was profiled, and TCRdb retains in-frame clones only, with some absent. The table includes over 40,000 clones, about 95% detected once. Here the sequenced sample was unsorted PBMCs, taken approximately 9.1 years after starting antiretroviral therapy. These receptors originate from a young man with HIV.

The CDR3 is CASSESWAGVQPQHF. The DNA for the CDR3 is TGCGCCAGCAGTGAGTCGTGGGCCGGAGTCCAGCCCCAGCATTTT. The chain couples TRBV10-2 to TRBJ1-5; D ambiguous. The CDR3 sequence is 15 residues long. Per germline, CDR1 WSHSY and CDR2 SAAADI. Trimming cost V 0 bases and J 7 bases, with 13 bases left between them.

V usage is TRBV27 and J usage is TRBJ2-2, with D possibly TRBD2 on 5 matching bases. The length of the CDR3 is 16 residues. Trimming removed 1 base at V and 0 bases at J, with 9 bases between. Germline V gene lookup returns CDR1 MNHEY and CDR2 SMNVEV (reference sequence). CDR3 in DNA: TGTGCCAGCAGTTTATGGGGAGATGCGAACACCGGGGAGCTGTTTTTT. Translating it yields CASSLWGDANTGELFF.

V and J are TRBV28 and TRBJ1-5; unclear D gene. This CDR3 contains 13 residues. The germline gives CDR1 MDHEN, CDR2 SYDVKM. V was trimmed by 7 bases and J by 0 bases, leaving 7 bases between them. The CDR3 DNA is TGTGCCAGCAATGTAGATAGCAATCAGCCCCAGCATTTT. Translating it yields CASNVDSNQPQHF.

The CDR3 DNA reads as TGTGCCAGCAGTTTAGTCAGGGGCGGTGAGCAGTTCTTC. This codes for CASSLVRGGEQFF. The chain employs TRBV27 and TRBJ2-1; possible D gene TRBD1, 6 bases. The CDR3 has 13 amino acids. Trimming shortened V by 2 bases and J by 9 bases, and 11 bases separated the two germline ends. CDR1 is MNHEY and CDR2 is SMNVEV in the germline V gene (reference sequence).

This chain's CDR3 is CASRGLVEQYF. Written as DNA, the CDR3 is TGTGCCAGCAGGGGACTAGTCGAGCAGTACTTC. The gene calls are TRBV6-1 and TRBJ2-7; 8 nucleotides align to TRBD2. The CDR3 contains 11 residues. With 6 bases clipped from V and 6 bases from J, the junction kept 1 base outside the gene matches. The germline CDR1 and CDR2 sequences are MNHNS and SASEGT.

The rearrangement joins TRBV14 to TRBJ2-7; no definite D call. The CDR3 runs 12 residues. Trimming took 3 bases from V and 5 from J, leaving 8 bases between them. Germline V CDR1 and CDR2: SGHDN, FVKESK. The CDR3: CASSHFHHEQYF. The CDR3 nucleotides are TGTGCCAGCAGCCACTTCCACCACGAGCAGTACTTC.

This clone was seen a single time. The chain uses TRBV7-2 and TRBJ1-2; D gene uncertain. V dropped 0 bases and J dropped 1 base, with 9 bases sitting between them. Germline CDR1 SGHTA, CDR2 FQGNSA. The length of the CDR3 is 15 residues. CDR3 sequence (DNA): TGTGCCAGCAGCTTAGCAATACAGAGTAACTATGGCTACACCTTC. Protein: CASSLAIQSNYGYTF.

The rearrangement joins TRBV7-9 to TRBJ2-3; D is ambiguous. V lost 1 base to trimming and J lost 6 bases, with 8 bases between them. The CDR3 extends over 13 amino acids. Germline CDR1 SEHNR, CDR2 FQNEAQ (reference sequence). The CDR3 loop is CASSLGQRDTQYF. CDR3 coding DNA: TGTGCCAGCAGCTTAGGTCAGAGGGATACGCAGTATTTT.

This clone was counted once. This chain uses TRBV11-2 with TRBJ2-5; D gene ambiguous. CDR1 is SGHAT, CDR2 FQNNGV, per germline. The CDR3 loop spans 13 amino acids. V lost 5 bases and J lost 2, with 9 bases in between. CDR3 in amino acids: CASSMGLQETQYF. For the CDR3, the DNA is TGTGCCAGCAGCATGGGCCTACAAGAGACCCAGTACTTC.

The gene calls are TRBV10-3 and TRBJ2-1, with D hard to call. V was shortened by 2 bases and J by 6 bases, with 5 bases between the two germline ends. From germline, CDR1 is ENHRY and CDR2 SYGVKD. The CDR3 has 12 residues. The CDR3 here is CAISEGPNEQFF. The CDR3 DNA is TGTGCCATCAGTGAGGGACCCAATGAGCAGTTCTTC.

The J gene is TRBJ1-2, the V gene TRBV4-1; TRBD1 aligns across 7 bases. This CDR3 spans 17 amino acids. Germline V gene data show CDR1 as MGHRA and CDR2 as YSYEKL. J gave up 8 bases and V 1 base, and 16 bases lay outside the gene matches. CDR3 coding DNA: TGCGCCAGCAGCCAAGTCCTCCGCTCCGCATCACAGGGGGGCTACACCTTC. This codes for CASSQVLRSASQGGYTF.

The rearrangement links TRBV5-1 to TRBJ1-2, with D hard to call. Germline loops: CDR1 SGHRS, CDR2 YFSETQ. Trimming took 0 bases from V and 8 from J, leaving 14 bases between them. The CDR3 runs to 14 residues. The CDR3 DNA reads as TGCGCCAGCAGCTTGGATGGGGAGGATCCGGGCTACACCTTC. The encoded protein is CASSLDGEDPGYTF. Supplemented by reference TRBV5-1 and TRBJ1-2, the full variable domain reads KAGVTQTPRYLIKTRGQQVTLSCSPISGHRSVSWYQQTPGQGLQFLFEYFSETQRNKGNFPGRFSGRQFSNSRSEMNVSTLELGDSALYLCASSLDGEDPGYTFGSGTRLTVV.

The V gene is TRBV20-1, the J gene TRBJ1-1, with D unresolved. V gave up 6 bases and J gave up 1 base, with 3 bases separating them. The V gene's germline CDR1 is DFQATT and CDR2 SNEGSKA (reference sequence). This CDR3 has 10 amino acids. The CDR3 DNA sequence: TGCAGTGCCGGGAACACTGAAGCTTTCTTT. It yields the protein CSAGNTEAFF.

The rearrangement joins TRBV5-6 to TRBJ2-5, with D tentatively TRBD1 (5 bases). V was cut by 4 bases and J by 7 bases, with 14 bases left in between. Germline CDR1 is SGHDT and CDR2 is YYEEEE. This CDR3 spans 13 amino acids. In DNA, the CDR3 is TGTGCCAGCAGCCTATTAGGGGAAGGGACCCAGTACTTC. It is translated as CASSLLGEGTQYF.

The rearrangement links TRBV7-9 to TRBJ2-4; D is perhaps TRBD2 (7 bases). Trimming left V 5 bases short and J 5 bases short, with 13 bases between. CDR1 and CDR2 from the germline V gene are SEHNR and FQNEAQ (reference sequence). The CDR3 covers 14 residues. DNA for the CDR3: TGTGCCAGCAGCCCTACGGGGGGCGAAAACATTCAGTACTTC. This translates into CASSPTGGENIQYF.

The CDR3 sequence is CASSLPRDRSHSNQPQHF. The CDR3, as DNA: TGTGCCAGCAGTTTACCCCGGGACAGGAGTCATAGCAATCAGCCCCAGCATTTT. The chain is built from TRBV28 and TRBJ1-5; TRBD1 aligns across 8 bases. V lost 2 bases, J lost 0 bases, and 9 bases stayed unmatched. Germline CDR1 MDHEN, CDR2 SYDVKM. The CDR3 sequence is 18 residues long.

This chain connects TRBV6-5 to TRBJ1-2; D not resolved. The germline gives CDR1 MNHEY, CDR2 SVGAGI. Trimming left V 7 bases short and J 3 bases short, with 15 bases between. The CDR3 has 14 residues. The CDR3 is CASNQAGGDYGYTF. The DNA of the CDR3 is TGTGCCAGCAATCAGGCCGGCGGTGACTATGGCTACACCTTC.

This clone appeared a single time. This chain joins TRBV6-5 and TRBJ1-2; D possibly corresponds to TRBD1 (6 bases). V lost 0 bases and J 11 bases, leaving 13 bases between the germline ends. From germline, CDR1 is MNHEY and CDR2 SVGAGI. This CDR3 is 13 amino acids long. Here the CDR3 DNA reads TGTGCCAGCAGTTACTCGACAGGTGGTGGATACACCTTC. Its protein product is CASSYSTGGGYTF.

V gene TRBV5-4 combines with J gene TRBJ1-5; possible D gene TRBD1, 6 bases. Trimming left V 1 base short and J 1 base short, with 9 bases between. The germline gives CDR1 SGHNT, CDR2 YYREEE (reference sequence). This CDR3 contains 15 residues. The CDR3 sequence: CASSLFGTSNQPQHF. The CDR3, as DNA: TGTGCCAGCAGCTTGTTTGGGACAAGCAATCAGCCCCAGCATTTT.

The chain links TRBV19 to TRBJ2-1; TRBD1 aligns across 10 bases. With V trimmed by 7 bases and J by 9 bases, 9 bases remained unmatched. Germline-derived CDR1 and CDR2 are LNHDA and SQIVND (reference sequence). The CDR3 has 14 residues. CDR3 amino acids: CASTTSDRGSEQFF. The CDR3 coding sequence is TGTGCCAGTACCACCTCGGACAGGGGGAGTGAGCAGTTCTTC.

The J gene is TRBJ1-1, the V gene TRBV7-3; weak D call: TRBD1 (6 bases). The CDR3 is 13 residues long. V was pared by 5 bases and J by 6 bases, with 13 bases between. The germline gives CDR1 SGHTA, CDR2 FQGTGA. This CDR3 is CASSPTGRPEAFF. In nucleotides, the CDR3 is TGTGCCAGCAGCCCTACAGGGCGCCCTGAAGCTTTCTTT.

The V and J genes are TRBV28 and TRBJ2-1; possible D gene TRBD1, 6 bases. V was trimmed by 5 bases and J by 0 bases, leaving 14 bases between them. Per the germline V gene, CDR1 is MDHEN and CDR2 is SYDVKM. The CDR3 is 16 residues long. The CDR3 loop is CASSPLDRNSYNEQFF. In DNA form, the CDR3 reads TGTGCCAGCAGTCCCCTTGACAGGAACTCCTACAATGAGCAGTTCTTC.

J is TRBJ2-1 and V is TRBV5-1; 10 positions agree with TRBD1. Looked up from germline, CDR1 is SGHRS and CDR2 is YFSETQ. V shed 4 bases and J 10 bases; nucleotides not matched to a gene: 5. This CDR3 has 13 residues. Here the CDR3 DNA reads TGCGCCAGCAGCCTGGACAGGGGGGGAGAGCAGTTCTTC. Translation gives CASSLDRGGEQFF.

This chain joins TRBV11-2 and TRBJ2-5; D is unresolved. Per the germline V gene, CDR1 is SGHAT and CDR2 is FQNNGV. V gave up 0 bases and J gave up 6 bases, with 11 bases separating them. The CDR3 spans 14 residues. The CDR3 nucleotides are TGTGCCAGCAGCTTAGATTCCCCTAAGCAGACCCAGTACTTC. It is translated as CASSLDSPKQTQYF. The complete variable domain, with remaining parts taken from reference TRBV11-2 and TRBJ2-5, reads EAGVAQSPRYKIIEKRQSVAFWCNPISGHATLYWYQQILGQGPKLLIQFQNNGVVDDSQLPKDRFSAERLKGVDSTLKIQPAKLEDSAVYLCASSLDSPKQTQYFGPGTRLLVL.

The chain links TRBV7-9 to TRBJ1-2, with a tentative D call TRBD1 (6 bases). CDR1 and CDR2 (germline): SEHNR, FQNEAQ (reference sequence). The V end was cut by 4 bases, the J end by 1 base, with 16 bases between. The CDR3 sequence is 16 residues long. The CDR3 bases are TGTGCCAGCAGCTCGACGACGGACAGCTTTAACTATGGCTACACCTTC. It is translated as CASSSTTDSFNYGYTF.

The V call is TRBV2, the J call TRBJ1-5, with no clear D. Germline-derived CDR1 and CDR2 are SNHLY and FYNNEI. Trimming left V 4 bases short and J 0 bases short, with 10 bases between. There are 15 residues in the CDR3. The chain's CDR3 is CASSAEEYSNQPQHF. Written as DNA, the CDR3 is TGTGCCAGCAGTGCTGAGGAGTATAGCAATCAGCCCCAGCATTTT.

The genes are TRBV7-3 and TRBJ2-1; 13 nucleotides align to TRBD2. Germline-derived CDR1 and CDR2 are SGHTA and FQGTGA. The CDR3 length is 16 residues. With V trimmed by 0 bases and J by 6 bases, 2 bases remained unmatched. CDR3 sequence reads: CASSLTGTSGVNEQFF. The CDR3 coding sequence is TGTGCCAGCAGCTTAACCGGGACTAGCGGGGTCAATGAGCAGTTCTTC.

This rearrangement joins TRBV7-8 to TRBJ1-5; D remains ambiguous. Looked up from germline, CDR1 is SGHVS and CDR2 is FQNEAQ. V lost 5 bases to trimming and J lost 4 bases, with 15 bases between them. The CDR3 spans 15 residues. This CDR3 reads CASSPGRGLNQPQHF. The CDR3 DNA reads as TGTGCCAGCAGCCCGGGTCGAGGCCTTAATCAGCCCCAGCATTTT.

The chain employs TRBV6-6 and TRBJ2-2, with D uncertain. V lost 8 bases to trimming and J lost 2 bases, with 6 bases between them. Germline CDR1 is MNHNY and CDR2 is SVGAGI (reference sequence). This CDR3 region has 12 residues. The CDR3 sequence is CASGLNTGELFF. DNA of the CDR3: TGTGCCAGCGGCTTAAACACCGGGGAGCTGTTTTTT.

The genes are TRBV5-4 and TRBJ2-3; a weak D match, TRBD2 (5 bases). CDR3 length: 14 residues. V lost 3 bases to trimming and J lost 10 bases, with 18 bases between them. Germline assignment: CDR1 SGHNT and CDR2 YYREEE (reference sequence). The CDR3 DNA follows: TGTGCCAGCAGCTCGGACTCATCTGCTTTGGCGCAGTATTTT. It translates to CASSSDSSALAQYF. Combining the CDR3 with reference TRBV5-4 and TRBJ2-3 gives the whole variable domain ETGVTQSPTHLIKTRGQQVTLRCSSQSGHNTVSWYQQALGQGPQFIFQYYREEENGRGNFPPRFSGLQFPNYSSELNVNALELDDSALYLCASSSDSSALAQYFGPGTRLTVL.

The chain employs TRBV11-2 and TRBJ1-3; D call uncertain. The CDR3 consists of 15 residues. CDR1 and CDR2 from the germline V gene are SGHAT and FQNNGV. V shed 2 bases and J shed 3 bases, with 11 bases lying between them. CDR3 sequence (DNA): TGTGCCAGCAGCTTAAGGCCCGGAGGTGGAAACACCATATATTTT. Translation gives CASSLRPGGGNTIYF.